Many counts were recorded for the clone carrying this T cell receptor beta chain. What it binds is not known. These data belong to a study of post-analysis software for immune sequencing data. The CDR3 runs 12 residues. Germline V gives CDR1 MNHEY, CDR2 SMNVEV (reference sequence). Study findings and constraints: Roughly five TRBV segments were significantly more frequent in patients than in controls. TRBV5-6, TRBV5-1 and TRBV20-1 were among these segments. Pronounced co-clustering by F measure was evident among identically batched samples.

Presence of unique molecular identifiers characterized the TCR beta cDNA libraries. TCRdb recomputed calls from the PCR reads with MiXCR, one row per CDR3 protein. The data show approximately 160,000 distinct CDR3 sequences, 30% seen once. The chain recombines TRBV27 with TRBJ2-5, with D hard to call. The tail of the sequence fits TRBJ2-7 better, so the J call may be wrong. The sequence was obtained from a girl aged 5-17 years with multiple sclerosis. Sequenced input: blood. CDR3 sequence reads: CASSGPDDEQYF. As DNA, the CDR3 is TGTGCCAGCAGCGGGCCGGACGACGAGCAGTACTTC.